These 19 T cell receptor beta chains originate from one sample sequenced in a study of breast tumors, draining lymph nodes, adjacent tissues. MiXCR, applied by TCRdb to the multiplex PCR reads, yields one record per CDR3 protein. The sample has 150,000 to 200,000 distinct CDR3 sequences, around 33% seen once. The lymph nodes were axillary draining lymph nodes from breast cancer patients. Sequenced: axillary lymph node tissue. These receptors all come from a female donor with breast cancer. Some clones in this sample may be carry-over from other donors' samples.

This clonotype was recorded many times. J is TRBJ2-7 and V is TRBV10-3; perhaps TRBD1 as D (7 bases). Per germline, CDR1 ENHRY and CDR2 SYGVKD. The CDR3 contains 16 residues. Deletions cut 2 bases from V and 1 base from J, with 15 bases between. Written as DNA, the CDR3 is TGTGCCATCAGTGAGAAAGGGGGCGGGAAATCCTACGAGCAGTACTTC. Its protein product is CAISEKGGGKSYEQYF.

A word on this clonotype: The DNA is omitted, as the CDR3 cannot be located on it reliably, and the CDR3 follows TCRdb's listing. The chain joins TRBV29-1 to TRBJ1-4; whether TRBD1, the table's D call, matches the DNA was not checked. With termini counted, the CDR3 has 17 amino acids. Germline CDR1 and CDR2: SQVTM and ANQGSEA. This chain's CDR3 is CSVNRGYEQYFGEKLFF.

This clonotype was detected many times. The chain employs TRBV7-9 and TRBJ2-6, with D possibly being TRBD1 (5 bases). This CDR3 region has 19 residues. Trimming took off 5 bases at V and 4 bases at J, with 24 bases between the two ends. CDR1 is SEHNR, CDR2 FQNEAQ, per germline (reference sequence). DNA for the CDR3: TGTGCCAGCAGCGTGATCCCGTCTGGGGCCCTACCCGGGGCCAACGTCCTGACTTTC. It yields the protein CASSVIPSGALPGANVLTF.

This clonotype was detected many times. The chain recombines TRBV2 with TRBJ1-5, with TRBD1 as a possible D gene (5 bases). The CDR3 contains 15 residues. Germline CDR1 reads SNHLY; CDR2 reads FYNNEI. V was clipped by 6 bases and J by 0 bases, with 12 bases between them. CDR3 protein: CASRLTGHSNQPQHF. The CDR3 DNA reads TGTGCCAGCAGACTAACAGGACATAGCAATCAGCCCCAGCATTTT.

The sample holds one count of this clonotype. V usage is TRBV15 and J usage is TRBJ2-7, with TRBD2 matching 7 bases. CDR3 length: 19 residues. Germline V CDR1 and CDR2: LNHNV, YYDKDF (reference sequence). The V and J ends lost 0 bases and 2 bases, in that order; junction bases with no gene match: 16. CDR3 nucleotide sequence: TGTGCCACCAGCAGAGAATGGGGTCTAGCGGCTTTTCCCCCCTACGAGCAGTACTTC. Its protein product is CATSREWGLAAFPPYEQYF.

This clonotype was counted only a few times. Being one base from a much bigger clone, this may be a read error. This chain connects TRBV7-2 to TRBJ2-2; tentatively, D is TRBD2 (5 bases). Germline lookup yields CDR1 SGHTA and CDR2 FQGNSA. CDR3 length equals 15 residues. The chain's CDR3 is CASSLVGKSAGEPFF. In DNA form, the CDR3 reads TGTGCCAGCAGCTTAGTGGGGAAATCGGCCGGGGAGCCGTTTTTT.

The chain links TRBV12-3 or TRBV12-4 to TRBJ1-3; 11 bases agree with TRBD1. This CDR3 is built from 16 residues. Losses at the gene ends were 6 bases for V and 5 bases for J; bases not matched to a gene: 9. CDR3 loop: CASRGQGQGERNTIYF. The CDR3 coding sequence is TGTGCCAGCAGGGGACAGGGACAGGGGGAGAGAAACACCATATATTTT.

This clonotype was counted many times. The chain has TRBV5-1 and TRBJ1-2; 7 positions agree with TRBD1. Germline lookup yields CDR1 SGHRS and CDR2 YFSETQ. The CDR3 consists of 13 residues. The CDR3 region is CAKPTGTVAGYTF. CDR3 in DNA: TGCGCTAAACCGACAGGGACGGTCGCTGGCTACACCTTC.

This clonotype was observed at least ten times. This chain joins TRBV30 and TRBJ2-1; 8 nucleotides line up with TRBD2. The V gene end was trimmed by 5 bases and the J gene end by 9 bases; junction bases not matched to a gene: 6. Per the germline V gene, CDR1 is GTSNPN and CDR2 is SVGIG (reference sequence). This CDR3 region has 12 residues. CDR3 region: CAWSRLALEQFF. The CDR3 nucleotides are TGTGCCTGGTCCAGACTAGCGCTTGAGCAGTTCTTC. Filled out from reference TRBV30 and TRBJ2-1, the complete variable domain reads SQTIHQWPATLVQPVGSPLSLECTVEGTSNPNLYWYRQAAGRGLQLLFYSVGIGQISSEVPQNLSASRPQDRQFILSSKKLLLSDSGFYLCAWSRLALEQFFGPGTRLTVL.

The chain employs TRBV6-2 or TRBV6-3 and TRBJ2-7; perhaps TRBD2 as D (6 bases). The ends were cut back, 8 bases at V and 4 bases at J, with 21 bases in the middle. Germline CDR1 reads MNHEY; CDR2 reads SVGEGT. The CDR3 sequence is 15 residues long. DNA for the CDR3: TGTGCCAGCCTTCCCCCCGGGGCGGGACCATACGAGCAGTACTTC. This codes for CASLPPGAGPYEQYF.

Ten or more counts support this clonotype. CDR3 sequence reads: CAIGQNSGNTIYF. CDR3 DNA sequence: TGTGCCATCGGACAGAACTCTGGAAACACCATATATTTT. The V call is TRBV10-3, the J call TRBJ1-3; TRBD1 is a possible D gene (6 bases). CDR3 length: 13 amino acids. Deletions cut 8 bases from V and 0 bases from J, with 8 bases between. Germline values: CDR1 ENHRY, CDR2 SYGVKD.

This clonotype occurred many times. V gene TRBV2 combines with J gene TRBJ2-7, with 12 bases aligning to TRBD2. The ends lost 6 bases at V and 11 bases at J; junction bases unmatched: 11. Germline V gene sequence: CDR1 SNHLY, CDR2 FYNNEI. CDR3 length: 14 amino acids. The CDR3, as DNA: TGTGCCAGCAGCAGACTAGCGGGAGTGGCCGGGGAGTACTTC. Translating it yields CASSRLAGVAGEYF.

This clonotype was recorded once. This chain joins TRBV4-1 and TRBJ1-1, with 10 bases fitting TRBD1. The CDR3 runs to 17 residues. After removal of 1 base from V and 5 bases from J, the junction contained 10 bases not matched to a gene. Per germline, CDR1 MGHRA and CDR2 YSYEKL. The CDR3 DNA reads as TGCGCCAGCAGCCAAGTCAGACAGGGGGCGGGAGGGACTGAAGCTTTCTTT. Its translation: CASSQVRQGAGGTEAFF.

The chain has TRBV24-1 and TRBJ2-3; 9 bases fit TRBD2. Germline V gene lookup returns CDR1 KGHDR and CDR2 SFDVKD. The CDR3 runs to 17 residues. V was pared by 0 bases and J by 5 bases, with 8 bases of the junction left unmatched. The CDR3 loop is CATSDLSGGRRRDTQYF. In DNA form, the CDR3 reads TGTGCCACCAGTGATTTGAGCGGGGGGCGCAGAAGAGATACGCAGTATTTT.

Ten or more counts support this clonotype. V and J are TRBV19 and TRBJ1-5, with 8 nucleotides matching TRBD1. CDR3 size: 16 residues. Germline V CDR1 and CDR2: LNHDA, SQIVND (reference sequence). Trimming took 6 bases from V and 3 from J; bases not matched to a gene: 10. This CDR3 is CASSPGRDRLNQPQHF. Here the CDR3 DNA reads TGTGCCAGTAGCCCGGGCAGGGACAGGCTCAATCAGCCCCAGCATTTT.

Many counts were recorded for this clonotype. The V and J genes are TRBV6-2 or TRBV6-3 and TRBJ1-6; 7 bases line up with TRBD1. This CDR3 comprises 15 residues. V shed 5 bases and J 4 bases; nucleotides not matched to a gene: 5. CDR1 MNHEY and CDR2 SVGEGT come from the germline V gene. The CDR3: CASSTGATYNSPLHF. As DNA, the CDR3 is TGTGCCAGCAGTACAGGGGCAACATATAATTCACCCCTCCACTTT.

This clonotype was counted at least ten times. With a much larger clone just one base away, this may be a read error. The CDR3 DNA follows: TGTGCCAGCAGCGTAGGAGGGGGACTTTACTATGGCTCCACCTTC. This sequence encodes CASSVGGGLYYGSTF. The chain couples TRBV9 to TRBJ1-2; D might be TRBD1 (6 bases). Germline lookup yields CDR1 SGDLS and CDR2 YYNGEE. The CDR3 totals 15 residues.

This clonotype was detected many times. V gene TRBV19 combines with J gene TRBJ2-1; the match to TRBD1 covers 8 bases. CDR3 length: 13 amino acids. The junction had 5 bases not matched to a gene; V was cut back by 5 bases and J by 8 bases. CDR1 and CDR2 (germline): LNHDA, SQIVND (reference sequence). The CDR3 sequence: CASSVTGVDEQFF. CDR3 bases: TGTGCCAGTAGTGTGACAGGGGTCGATGAGCAGTTCTTC.

The rearrangement joins TRBV9 to TRBJ1-1; no clear D gene. This CDR3 contains 14 residues. The V gene's germline CDR1 is SGDLS and CDR2 YYNGEE. V lost 4 bases and J 1 base, leaving 11 bases between the germline ends. This CDR3 is CASSPIRGNTEAFF. As DNA, the CDR3 is TGTGCCAGCAGCCCCATCCGGGGGAACACTGAAGCTTTCTTT. Based on the CDR3 plus reference TRBV9 and TRBJ1-1, the full variable domain is DSGVTQTPKHLITATGQRVTLRCSPRSGDLSVYWYQQSLDQGLQFLIQYYNGEERAKGNILERFSAQQFPDLHSELNLSSLELGDSALYFCASSPIRGNTEAFFGQGTRLTVV.